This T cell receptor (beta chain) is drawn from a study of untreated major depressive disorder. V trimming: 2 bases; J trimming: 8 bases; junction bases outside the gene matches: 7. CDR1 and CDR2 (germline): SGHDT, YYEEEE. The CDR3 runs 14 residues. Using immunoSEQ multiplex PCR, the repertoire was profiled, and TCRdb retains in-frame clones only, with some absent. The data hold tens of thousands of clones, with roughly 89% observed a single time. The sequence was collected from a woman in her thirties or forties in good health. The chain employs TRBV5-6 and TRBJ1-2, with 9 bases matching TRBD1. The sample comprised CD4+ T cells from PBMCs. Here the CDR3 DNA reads TGTGCCAGCAGCTTAAACAGGGGGCGCAGGGGCTACACCTTC. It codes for CASSLNRGRRGYTF.